This TCR beta chain appears in the sequencing data of a study of a mutant IDH1 vaccine in newly diagnosed glioma. As for the study in general: Patients arrived already treated with radiotherapy, temozolomide, or both, most having had both. Study-wide points: Vaccine-induced immune responses occurred in more than 85% of patients.

As to this clone: The antigen remains undetermined.

The assay was immunoSEQ multiplex PCR, and TCRdb's table has in-frame clones only and misses some. The sample includes under 150,000 clones, 75% to 90% of them seen just once. Documented time point: week 11, during vaccination. Vaccination used 300 ug of mutant IDH1 20-mer peptide per dose, with topical imiquimod. The CDR3 totals 16 residues. CDR1 and CDR2 (germline): SGHRS, YFSETQ. Trimming stripped 0 bases from V and 4 bases from J, with 14 bases between. This chain connects TRBV5-1 to TRBJ1-3, with a tentative D call TRBD1 (6 bases). The clonotype was recovered from a woman aged 50 to 60 with glioma. Specimen: PBMCs, collected from a glioma patient whose treatment included an IDH1 peptide vaccine. The CDR3 loop is CASSLAEGDTGNTIYF. DNA for the CDR3: TGCGCCAGCAGCTTGGCAGAGGGGGACACAGGAAACACCATATATTTT.